The rows below give T cell receptor beta chains drawn from one sample of a study of tumor-infiltrating lymphocytes in primary liver carcinoma. TCRdb fed the multiplex PCR reads into MiXCR, producing one record per CDR3 protein. The table includes approximately 120,000 distinct CDR3 sequences, roughly three fifths detected once. The specimen was liver tumor tissue from sampling region 3. The receptors come from a woman aged 55-69 years with primary liver carcinoma and hepatitis B virus infection. CDR3s leave out the opening cysteine and the closing phenylalanine or tryptophan. A D gene is named only where the DNA matches it firmly.

CDR3 length | V gene | D gene | CDR3 protein
15 | TRBV14 | . | ASSPLIAASTPFEQY
14 | TRBV11-2 | TRBD1 | VSSFGRGGGFEEQY
13 | TRBV4-1 | . | ASSQGSRDQETQY
12 | TRBV11-3 | . | ASPLKGGGETQY
12 | TRBV11-3 | . | ASSLGTHYSPLH
10 | TRBV29-1 | . | SVTGLSNEQL
12 | TRBV11-2 | . | ASSVGVAKNIQY
13 | TRBV4-2 | TRBD1 | ASSQDPTGGYEQY
14 | TRBV7-8 | TRBD2 | ASSYLAVANTGELF
13 | TRBV6-5 | TRBD1 | ASNYRATGDHTIY
12 | TRBV2 | TRBD1 | ASSRQGRNSPLH
15 | TRBV6-5 | TRBD2 | ASSCAAGGTSHNEQF
13 | TRBV29-1 | TRBD1 | GVTGTGVSLRMEY
12 | TRBV6-1 | TRBD1 | ARSRTGRDQPQH
12 | TRBV5-4 | . | ASSVGHGGCEQY
14 | TRBV20-1 | . | SARGARAEPNEKLF
11 | TRBV14 | . | ASSQWVQETQY
12 | TRBV28 | . | ASTVDGVGNTIY
13 | TRBV7-8 | . | TSSFVGGGNQPQH
11 | TRBV11-2 | . | ASSLDYIGKQF
12 | TRBV28 | . | ASSLDISNEKLF
10 | TRBV29-1 | TRBD2 | SVDYGEGQQY
12 | TRBV5-1 | . | ASSLGWIEETQY
13 | TRBV5-4 | TRBD1 | ASSLAKGQNYEQY
12 | TRBV6-5 | TRBD1 | ASSPLDRVDEQF